The rows below give T cell receptor beta chains drawn from one sample of a study of OX40 agonist ivuxolimab in advanced cancers. Profiled with immunoSEQ multiplex PCR; TCRdb holds only in-frame clones, not every one. The repertoire holds about 81,000 clones, with 85% to 95% as singletons. The material was CD4+ or CD8+ T cells sorted from blood, obtained in a trial of the OX40 agonist ivuxolimab. The receptor set was obtained from an adult with an advanced solid tumor such as melanoma, head and neck, liver or kidney cancer. Each CDR3 is given with its conserved first and last residue. Each record gives: clone size, J gene, D gene, CDR3 length, V gene, CDR3 DNA, CDR3 protein. The D gene is left open where the match is weak. Only some rows state a clone size, as once, few, many or a class for expanded clones.

clone size: -; J gene: TRBJ1-6; D gene: -; CDR3 length: 16; V gene: TRBV5-1; CDR3 DNA: TGCGCCAGCAGCTTGGCCCTACAACACTATAATTCACCCCTCCACTTT; CDR3 protein: CASSLALQHYNSPLHF
clone size: -; J gene: TRBJ2-7; D gene: -; CDR3 length: 14; V gene: TRBV15; CDR3 DNA: TGTGCCACCAGCAGAGGAGTTTATGTCCACGAGCAGTACTTC; CDR3 protein: CATSRGVYVHEQYF
clone size: -; J gene: TRBJ1-2; D gene: TRBD1; CDR3 length: 14; V gene: TRBV10-3; CDR3 DNA: TGTGCCATCAGTGAGTCACACAGGGGAGATGGCTACACCTTC; CDR3 protein: CAISESHRGDGYTF
clone size: -; J gene: TRBJ1-5; D gene: -; CDR3 length: 13; V gene: TRBV25-1; CDR3 DNA: TGTGCCAGCAGTAAGGGGGGGAATCAGCCCCAGCATTTT; CDR3 protein: CASSKGGNQPQHF
clone size: -; J gene: TRBJ2-5; D gene: TRBD2; CDR3 length: 15; V gene: TRBV28; CDR3 DNA: TGTGCCAGCAGTCTCGGGACTAGCTATCAAGAGACCCAGTACTTC; CDR3 protein: CASSLGTSYQETQYF
clone size: -; J gene: TRBJ1-4; D gene: -; CDR3 length: 12; V gene: TRBV7-9; CDR3 DNA: TGTGCCAGCAGCTGGGACGATGAAAAACTGTTTTTT; CDR3 protein: CASSWDDEKLFF
clone size: -; J gene: TRBJ2-6; D gene: -; CDR3 length: 16; V gene: TRBV4-3; CDR3 DNA: TGCGCCAGCAGCCAAGAGGGGCAATCTGGGGCCAACGTCCTGACTTTC; CDR3 protein: CASSQEGQSGANVLTF
clone size: -; J gene: TRBJ2-7; D gene: TRBD2; CDR3 length: 15; V gene: TRBV4-1; CDR3 DNA: TGCGCCAGCAGCCCTCTGGGAGCGGGAGGGGGCGAGCAGTACTTC; CDR3 protein: CASSPLGAGGGEQYF
clone size: -; J gene: TRBJ1-6; D gene: -; CDR3 length: 15; V gene: TRBV11-2; CDR3 DNA: TGTGCCAGCAGCTACAAAGCGGGGTTTAATTCACCCCTCCACTTT; CDR3 protein: CASSYKAGFNSPLHF
clone size: -; J gene: TRBJ2-5; D gene: TRBD2; CDR3 length: 17; V gene: TRBV7-2; CDR3 DNA: TGTGCCAGCAGCCCTAGCCCTAGCGGGAGACCCCAAGAGACCCAGTACTTC; CDR3 protein: CASSPSPSGRPQETQYF
clone size: -; J gene: TRBJ2-1; D gene: -; CDR3 length: 13; V gene: TRBV7-2; CDR3 DNA: TGTGCCAGCAGCTTAGAGCCGCCAGGTGAGCAGTTCTTC; CDR3 protein: CASSLEPPGEQFF
clone size: -; J gene: TRBJ1-2; D gene: -; CDR3 length: 14; V gene: TRBV9; CDR3 DNA: TGTGCCAGCAGCGCCGAGACACCCCTCTATGGCTACACCTTC; CDR3 protein: CASSAETPLYGYTF
clone size: -; J gene: TRBJ1-3; D gene: -; CDR3 length: 16; V gene: TRBV15; CDR3 DNA: TGTGCCACCAGGCTGATACAGGGAGGGGCGCCGGACACCATATATTTT; CDR3 protein: CATRLIQGGAPDTIYF
clone size: -; J gene: TRBJ2-7; D gene: TRBD2; CDR3 length: 15; V gene: TRBV7-6; CDR3 DNA: TGTGCCAGCAGCTTAGAAGCGGGAGAACACTACGAGCAGTACTTC; CDR3 protein: CASSLEAGEHYEQYF
clone size: -; J gene: TRBJ2-1; D gene: -; CDR3 length: 15; V gene: TRBV9; CDR3 DNA: TGTGCCAGCACCGCCGGCGGGGCGATTAACAATGAGCAGTTCTTC; CDR3 protein: CASTAGGAINNEQFF
clone size: -; J gene: TRBJ1-5; D gene: TRBD1; CDR3 length: 14; V gene: TRBV5-4; CDR3 DNA: TGTGCCAGCAGCCGGACAGGATCAAATCAGCCCCAGCATTTT; CDR3 protein: CASSRTGSNQPQHF
clone size: -; J gene: TRBJ2-1; D gene: -; CDR3 length: 12; V gene: TRBV2; CDR3 DNA: TGTGCCAGCACCCTTGGGGGAAATGAGCAGTTCTTC; CDR3 protein: CASTLGGNEQFF
clone size: -; J gene: TRBJ2-3; D gene: TRBD2; CDR3 length: 19; V gene: TRBV28; CDR3 DNA: TGTGCCAGCAGTCCTATCCCCTGGCGGGAGGGGGGGGGCACAGATACGCAGTATTTT; CDR3 protein: CASSPIPWREGGGTDTQYF
clone size: -; J gene: TRBJ2-7; D gene: -; CDR3 length: 15; V gene: TRBV4-1; CDR3 DNA: TGCGCCAGCAGCCAAGAGTGGGGCAGGGTGGCCGAGCAGTACTTC; CDR3 protein: CASSQEWGRVAEQYF
clone size: -; J gene: TRBJ1-1; D gene: TRBD1; CDR3 length: 17; V gene: TRBV10-3; CDR3 DNA: TGTGCCATCAGCTCGAAGGGGACAGGCGCTATGAACACTGAAGCTTTCTTT; CDR3 protein: CAISSKGTGAMNTEAFF
clone size: -; J gene: TRBJ1-1; D gene: TRBD1; CDR3 length: 17; V gene: TRBV18; CDR3 DNA: TGTGCCAGCTCACCACCCCGGGACAGCCAGATGAACACTGAAGCTTTCTTT; CDR3 protein: CASSPPRDSQMNTEAFF
clone size: -; J gene: TRBJ2-1; D gene: TRBD2; CDR3 length: 13; V gene: TRBV6-5; CDR3 DNA: TGTGCCAGCAGTATTCGGGAGGAAGATGAGCAGTTCTTC; CDR3 protein: CASSIREEDEQFF
clone size: -; J gene: TRBJ2-7; D gene: -; CDR3 length: 14; V gene: TRBV7-6; CDR3 DNA: TGTGCCAGCAGCTTAGAAGCCCCGGCTAGCGAGCAGTACTTC; CDR3 protein: CASSLEAPASEQYF
clone size: -; J gene: TRBJ1-4; D gene: -; CDR3 length: 16; V gene: TRBV5-1; CDR3 DNA: TGCGCCAGCAGCTCAAGGGACCTACGTCCTAATGAAAAACTGTTTTTT; CDR3 protein: CASSSRDLRPNEKLFF
clone size: -; J gene: TRBJ2-7; D gene: TRBD1; CDR3 length: 15; V gene: TRBV4-1; CDR3 DNA: TGCGCCAGCAGCCTTAACAGGGGAAGCTCCTACGAGCAGTACTTC; CDR3 protein: CASSLNRGSSYEQYF
clone size: -; J gene: TRBJ2-7; D gene: -; CDR3 length: 13; V gene: TRBV5-4; CDR3 DNA: TGTGCCAGCAGTTGGAGAGGGTCCGACGAGCAGTACTTC; CDR3 protein: CASSWRGSDEQYF
clone size: once; J gene: TRBJ2-3; D gene: -; CDR3 length: 11; V gene: TRBV28; CDR3 DNA: TGTGCCAGCAGTTTACTAGATACGCAGTATTTT; CDR3 protein: CASSLLDTQYF
clone size: -; J gene: TRBJ2-1; D gene: TRBD2; CDR3 length: 16; V gene: TRBV30; CDR3 DNA: TGTGCCTGGAGTGTACGAAGGCGGGGGGGCTACAATGAGCAGTTCTTC; CDR3 protein: CAWSVRRRGGYNEQFF
clone size: few; J gene: TRBJ1-1; D gene: -; CDR3 length: 12; V gene: TRBV2; CDR3 DNA: TGTGCCAGAGACAGTCGTGACACTGAAGCTTTCTTT; CDR3 protein: CARDSRDTEAFF
clone size: -; J gene: TRBJ2-1; D gene: -; CDR3 length: 15; V gene: TRBV27; CDR3 DNA: TGTGCCAGCAGTTTATCGGGGGTACCCTACAATGAGCAGTTCTTC; CDR3 protein: CASSLSGVPYNEQFF
clone size: -; J gene: TRBJ1-1; D gene: TRBD1; CDR3 length: 18; V gene: TRBV4-3; CDR3 DNA: TGCGCCAGCAGCCAAGAGAGGCGGGCAGGGGGCTGGGACACTGAAGCTTTCTTT; CDR3 protein: CASSQERRAGGWDTEAFF
clone size: -; J gene: TRBJ2-3; D gene: -; CDR3 length: 18; V gene: TRBV5-1; CDR3 DNA: TGCGCCAGCAGCTCCTCACTTACAGATCCCTTCTACACAGATACGCAGTATTTT; CDR3 protein: CASSSSLTDPFYTDTQYF
clone size: -; J gene: TRBJ2-3; D gene: TRBD1; CDR3 length: 17; V gene: TRBV9; CDR3 DNA: TGTGCCAGCAGCGACACACATCGGGACAGGGGGCCAGATACGCAGTATTTT; CDR3 protein: CASSDTHRDRGPDTQYF
clone size: once; J gene: TRBJ2-4; D gene: TRBD2; CDR3 length: 13; V gene: TRBV5-4; CDR3 DNA: TGTGCCAGCAGGGGAGGGACCGAAAACATTCAGTACTTC; CDR3 protein: CASRGGTENIQYF
clone size: -; J gene: TRBJ2-1; D gene: -; CDR3 length: 15; V gene: TRBV10-3; CDR3 DNA: TGTGCCATCAGTGACGCGCGGGACTCCTACAATGAGCAGTTCTTC; CDR3 protein: CAISDARDSYNEQFF
clone size: -; J gene: TRBJ1-4; D gene: -; CDR3 length: 14; V gene: TRBV25-1; CDR3 DNA: TGTGCCAGCAGTGAATATATGCAGGATGAAAAACTGTTTTTT; CDR3 protein: CASSEYMQDEKLFF
clone size: -; J gene: TRBJ1-2; D gene: -; CDR3 length: 16; V gene: TRBV29-1; CDR3 DNA: TGCAGCGTTGAAATGGGGGGCAGGGGACGGAACTATGGCTACACCTTC; CDR3 protein: CSVEMGGRGRNYGYTF
clone size: -; J gene: TRBJ2-5; D gene: -; CDR3 length: 13; V gene: TRBV27; CDR3 DNA: TGTGCCAGCCAAAAGGAGGGATCGGGGACCCAGTACTTC; CDR3 protein: CASQKEGSGTQYF
clone size: -; J gene: TRBJ1-5; D gene: TRBD1; CDR3 length: 15; V gene: TRBV7-9; CDR3 DNA: TGTGCCAGCAGCTTAGCTGGGACAGGCACCAAGCCCCAGCATTTT; CDR3 protein: CASSLAGTGTKPQHF
clone size: -; J gene: TRBJ2-3; D gene: TRBD2; CDR3 length: 16; V gene: TRBV7-8; CDR3 DNA: TGTGCCAGCAGCTTAGGATTTAGCGGGGAGGGAGATACGCAGTATTTT; CDR3 protein: CASSLGFSGEGDTQYF
clone size: -; J gene: TRBJ1-1; D gene: -; CDR3 length: 14; V gene: TRBV5-1; CDR3 DNA: TGCGCCAGCAACCCCGGGGAGGGAGGACGTGAAGCTTTCTTT; CDR3 protein: CASNPGEGGREAFF
clone size: -; J gene: TRBJ1-1; D gene: -; CDR3 length: 17; V gene: TRBV27; CDR3 DNA: TGTGCCAGCAATCCCTTGGGACTGCAACCTTCGAACACTGAAGCTTTCTTT; CDR3 protein: CASNPLGLQPSNTEAFF
clone size: -; J gene: TRBJ1-1; D gene: -; CDR3 length: 16; V gene: TRBV4-1; CDR3 DNA: TGCGCCAGCAGCCAAGATCCTGGGCCCGTGAACACTGAAGCTTTCTTT; CDR3 protein: CASSQDPGPVNTEAFF
clone size: -; J gene: TRBJ2-5; D gene: -; CDR3 length: 13; V gene: TRBV19; CDR3 DNA: TGTGCCAGTACTCCCCGGGGGACAGAGACCCAGTACTTC; CDR3 protein: CASTPRGTETQYF
clone size: -; J gene: TRBJ2-2; D gene: -; CDR3 length: 15; V gene: TRBV4-3; CDR3 DNA: TGCGCCAGCAGCCCCGGGGTACACGACACCGGGGAGCTGTTTTTT; CDR3 protein: CASSPGVHDTGELFF
clone size: -; J gene: TRBJ2-7; D gene: -; CDR3 length: 15; V gene: TRBV6-5; CDR3 DNA: TGTGCCAGCAGTTGGGCCGAAGGGTTGGTCGGCGAGCAGTACTTC; CDR3 protein: CASSWAEGLVGEQYF
clone size: -; J gene: TRBJ2-7; D gene: -; CDR3 length: 14; V gene: TRBV25-1; CDR3 DNA: TGTGCCAGCAGTGAATCGGAAGGGGGGTACGAGCAGTACTTC; CDR3 protein: CASSESEGGYEQYF
clone size: -; J gene: TRBJ2-7; D gene: -; CDR3 length: 13; V gene: TRBV27; CDR3 DNA: TGTGCCAGCAGTTTAAGGACCTACTACGAGCAGTACTTC; CDR3 protein: CASSLRTYYEQYF
clone size: -; J gene: TRBJ2-1; D gene: -; CDR3 length: 15; V gene: TRBV19; CDR3 DNA: TGTGCCAGTAATACTCAGGGGAATGCCTACAATGAGCAGTTCTTC; CDR3 protein: CASNTQGNAYNEQFF
clone size: -; J gene: TRBJ2-4; D gene: -; CDR3 length: 14; V gene: TRBV4-3; CDR3 DNA: TGCGCCAGCAGCCAAGATACCGGGCTTTACATTCAGTACTTC; CDR3 protein: CASSQDTGLYIQYF
clone size: once; J gene: TRBJ1-1; D gene: -; CDR3 length: 12; V gene: TRBV6-5; CDR3 DNA: TGTGCCAGCAGTCCCGGGACAACTGAAGCTTTCTTT; CDR3 protein: CASSPGTTEAFF
clone size: once; J gene: TRBJ1-3; D gene: TRBD1; CDR3 length: 19; V gene: TRBV9; CDR3 DNA: TGTGCCAGCAGCCCTGTCCCAGGACAGGGGGCTTATACTGGAAACACCATATATTTT; CDR3 protein: CASSPVPGQGAYTGNTIYF